This TCR beta chain was recovered during a study of blood T cell repertoires in COVID-19 (dated by TCRdb to 2020 to 2022). Study-level background: Collaborator samples came from the United States, Italy and Spain and covered acute and convalescent phases of COVID-19. The prospective study material was composed of cDNA or gDNA derived from T cells, B-cell-depleted T cells, or PBMCs. The dataset comprised deeply sampled blood TCRbeta repertoires from subjects exposed to, actively infected with, or recovered from COVID-19. The repertoires were made available in a free public database intended to serve as a resource for research on the immune response to SARS-CoV-2. The samples were drawn from two sources: the first 160 participants of the ongoing ImmuneRACE study, and 1,000 to 1,500 subjects contributed by 6 global collaborators. Nearly every sample came with metadata listing a de-identified subject ID, COVID-19 status, age in years and sex. Where available, HLA class I and class II types were obtained from metadata supplied by the sample provider rather than from assay-based typing.

Note on this clone: It has no known antigen specificity. Per-base qualities were not stored, and no clone one base away is much larger.

The immunoSEQ Assay, a bias-controlled multiplex PCR, was used to amplify TCRbeta CDR3 regions from genomic DNA. The study's processing was this. Nucleated cell counts per sample were estimated from amplification of reference gene primers within the assay. To quantify the absolute abundance of each unique TCRbeta CDR3 rearrangement, sequence reads were collapsed and filtered. For each sample, productive Simpson clonality was calculated by taking the square root of Simpson's diversity index across productive rearrangements. The table comes from immuneACCESS by way of TCRdb, which keeps in-frame sequences with V and J called. Part of the clones is missing from these tables; in studies checked, under half for an unresolved V gene and the rest for unknown reasons. V and J calls and clone size are those listed in that table; D and trimming were worked out from the DNA. Across this sample there are under 200,000 clones, with roughly 90% seen only once. The leading ten clones occupy 6.5% to 8.5% of the sample.

Participants in the prospective study were enrolled through a virtual design, were aged roughly 18 to 100 years, and lived in 24 United States geographic areas. To assign participants to cohorts, the prospective study relied on clinical history that participants themselves reported in a screening survey and a study questionnaire. Recovered participants in ImmuneRACE Cohort 3 were defined as having two consecutive negative NP/OP PCR tests, clearance from a healthcare professional, or resolution of symptoms. In the prospective study, mobile phlebotomists collected whole blood, serum and a nasopharyngeal or oropharyngeal swab from each participant. Participants in the prospective study had the option to provide additional blood draws and questionnaires over a 2-month period. Before DNA extraction, prospective study blood samples were shipped either frozen or at room temperature. From V the trimming removes 9 bases and from J it removes 4 bases, while the gene matches leave 7 bases of the junction unaccounted for. Via the germline V gene (reference sequence), CDR1 is LNHDA and CDR2 SQIVND. Reading from cysteine to phenylalanine, the CDR3 counts 14 amino acids. Only the CDR3 part of the read is kept: 42 bases, read in frame from the first base.

Overall study outcomes, separate from this receptor: The amount of clinical and demographic metadata varied by source and participant and was provided uncurated.

The chain is assembled from TRBV19 and TRBJ2-1, and 9 junction bases match TRBD2. Specimen: PBMCs or T cells enriched from blood (not recorded which). This receptor was identified in a woman aged 50 to 60 who had recovered from COVID-19. The nucleotides read TGTGCCAGCGTGCGGGGGGGGTCGTACAATGAGCAGTTCTTC. This sequence encodes CASVRGGSYNEQFF.